This TCR beta chain was identified in a study of OX40 agonist ivuxolimab in advanced cancers. About the study as a whole: Ivuxolimab was an agonistic, fully human IgG2 monoclonal antibody directed against OX40 (CD134), a costimulatory receptor. Intravenous ivuxolimab was administered to patients every 2 weeks at six dose levels: 0.01, 0.1, 0.3, 1.5, 3 and 10 mg/kg. Of the approximately 54 dose-escalation patients, hepatocellular carcinoma was present in roughly 19, melanoma in approximately 15, renal cell carcinoma in 9 and head and neck cancer in 9. The dose-escalation cohort was about 87% male with a mean age of approximately 60 years, ranging from roughly 20 to 85. Prior anti-PD-1, anti-PD-L1 or anti-CTLA-4 therapy was permitted, and checkpoint inhibitors had been received by about two fifths of dose-escalation patients. Partial responses occurred in three dose-escalation patients: two with cutaneous melanoma and one with hepatocellular carcinoma. The purpose of peripheral TCRbeta sequencing was to test whether ivuxolimab changed TCR sequence diversity and led to clonal T-cell expansion. The paper describes the monotherapy dose-escalation part (N of about 54 patients) of the phase I trial of ivuxolimab. General conclusions and limits of the study: Clonal expansion of both CD4+ and CD8+ blood T cells was observed from baseline to week 6 at doses 0.1 to 3.0 mg/kg. Which antigens the clonally expanded peripheral T cells were specific for was not determined. On average, CD8+ T cells showed more expanded clones than CD4+ T cells after ivuxolimab. Partial responders in the 0.1-3.0 mg/kg groups had among the lowest normalized peripheral clonal expansion, especially among CD8+ T cells. Low levels of normalized T-cell clonal expansion were also shown by some nonresponding patients.

The table lists this clone with a count of one. Its recognized antigen is unknown. Base qualities are not provided; no much larger clone lies one nucleotide away. The CDR3 runs 15 residues from the cysteine to the phenylalanine. Only the CDR3 DNA is retained, 45 bases long and in frame from the first base. The germline V gene sets CDR1 to MDHEN and CDR2 to SYDVKM. Relative to germline, V is missing 5 bases and J is missing 2 bases, with 7 bases of the junction outside any gene match. Patients with autoimmune disease history or receiving systemic immunosuppression were excluded from the trial. Peripheral blood for TCR sequencing was drawn from every dose cohort at baseline, at cycle 4 day 1 and at cycle 7 day 1. Samples were obtained from an open-label, multicenter, first-in-human phase I dose-escalation trial of ivuxolimab. Adults with locally advanced or metastatic melanoma, renal cell carcinoma, hepatocellular carcinoma or head and neck squamous cell carcinoma were enrolled in the trial. Before TCR sequencing, CD4+ T cells and CD8+ T cells from peripheral blood were sorted into separate populations.

Genomic DNA was extracted from sorted cells for sequencing of the TCRbeta CDR3 region. The immunoSEQ Assay was used to sequence the TCRbeta CDR3 regions. The clones in this table, taken by TCRdb from immuneACCESS, are in-frame only. Not every clone is retained; where verified, under half of the shortfall comes from an unresolved V gene, and the cause of the rest is unknown. The sample table holds about 95,000 clones, of which approximately 85% were seen once. The top ten constitute 3% to 4% of the sample. The receptor chain draws on TRBV28 and TRBJ1-1; 8 central nucleotides agree with TRBD1. The receptor comes from an adult with an advanced solid tumor such as melanoma, head and neck, liver or kidney cancer. Sequencing was performed on CD4+ or CD8+ T cells sorted from blood, taken in a trial of the OX40 agonist ivuxolimab. CDR3 region: CASSGPGQDNTEAFF. The DNA reads TGTGCCAGCAGTGGACCGGGACAGGACAACACTGAAGCTTTCTTT.